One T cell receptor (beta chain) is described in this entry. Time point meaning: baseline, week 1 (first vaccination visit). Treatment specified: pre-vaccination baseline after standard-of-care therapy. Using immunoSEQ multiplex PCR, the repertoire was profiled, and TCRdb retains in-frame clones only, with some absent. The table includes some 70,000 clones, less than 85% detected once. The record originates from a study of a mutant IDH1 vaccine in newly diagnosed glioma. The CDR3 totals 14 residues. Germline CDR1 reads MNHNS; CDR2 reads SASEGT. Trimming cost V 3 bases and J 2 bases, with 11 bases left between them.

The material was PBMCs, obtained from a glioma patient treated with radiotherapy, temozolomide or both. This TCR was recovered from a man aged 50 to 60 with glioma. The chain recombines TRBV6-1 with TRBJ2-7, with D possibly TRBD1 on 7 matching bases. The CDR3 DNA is TGTGCCAGCAGTGAGCAGGGGGGACCCTACGAGCAGTACTTC. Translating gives CASSEQGGPYEQYF.